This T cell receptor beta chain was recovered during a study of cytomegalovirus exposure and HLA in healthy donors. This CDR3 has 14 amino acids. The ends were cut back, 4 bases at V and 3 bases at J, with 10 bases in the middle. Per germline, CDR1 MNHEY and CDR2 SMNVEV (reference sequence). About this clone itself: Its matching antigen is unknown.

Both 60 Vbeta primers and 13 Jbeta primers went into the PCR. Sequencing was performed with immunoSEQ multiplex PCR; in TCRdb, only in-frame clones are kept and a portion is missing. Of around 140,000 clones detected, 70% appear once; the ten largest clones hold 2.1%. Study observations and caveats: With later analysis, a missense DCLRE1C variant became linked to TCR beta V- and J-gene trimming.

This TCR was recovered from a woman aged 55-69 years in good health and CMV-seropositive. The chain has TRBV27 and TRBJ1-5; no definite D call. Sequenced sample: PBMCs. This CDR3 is CASSSTDFNQPQHF. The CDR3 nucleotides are TGTGCCAGCAGTTCCACAGATTTCAATCAGCCCCAGCATTTT.